One sample yielded the 16 T cell receptor beta chains listed below, sequenced in a study of blood T cell repertoires in COVID-19. Data came from immunoSEQ multiplex PCR; TCRdb stores just in-frame clones and leaves some out. This repertoire shows 250,000 to 300,000 clones, roughly 79% found once; its top ten account for just under 3%. Material: peripheral blood. The receptors come from a woman aged 60-75 years with active or convalescent COVID-19.

The V and J genes are TRBV2 and TRBJ1-2; D might be TRBD1 (6 bases). Per germline, CDR1 SNHLY and CDR2 FYNNEI. The CDR3 runs 15 residues. With 5 bases removed from V and 2 bases from J, the gap between germline ends came to 15 bases. Here the CDR3 reads CASSSTGRSNYGYTF. CDR3 DNA sequence: TGTGCCAGCAGTTCTACAGGGAGATCGAACTATGGCTACACCTTC.

V usage is TRBV19 and J usage is TRBJ1-4; 7 bases line up with TRBD1. CDR3 length: 14 amino acids. Germline CDR1 LNHDA, CDR2 SQIVND (reference sequence). The ends lost 6 bases at V and 5 bases at J; junction bases unmatched: 6. CDR3 sequence reads: CASSVGTANEKLFF. The CDR3 nucleotides read TGTGCCAGTAGCGTCGGGACAGCGAATGAAAAACTGTTTTTT.

This sequence joins TRBV7-6 and TRBJ2-7; 7 positions agree with TRBD2. V was pared by 0 bases and J by 4 bases, with 9 bases of the junction left unmatched. Germline V CDR1 and CDR2: SGHVS, FNYEAQ. CDR3 size: 16 residues. CDR3 in amino acids: CASSLARTTGGYEQYF. The CDR3 DNA reads TGTGCCAGCAGCTTAGCCCGAACGACCGGGGGGTACGAGCAGTACTTC.

About this clone itself: The same CDR3 arises from other DNA sequences in this sample as well. The rearrangement joins TRBV4-1 to TRBJ1-2; 8 bases are a match to TRBD1. Germline V CDR1 and CDR2: MGHRA, YSYEKL. The CDR3 has 13 amino acids. V shed 3 bases, J shed 3 bases, and the junction held 0 bases outside the gene matches. CDR3 nucleotides: TGCGCCAGCAGCCAGGGACAGGACTATGGCTACACCTTC. Its protein is CASSQGQDYGYTF.

This chain uses TRBV4-2 with TRBJ2-3; 7 bases line up with TRBD2. Germline loops: CDR1 LGHNA, CDR2 YNFKEQ. The trim removed 0 bases at V and 3 bases at J, leaving 3 bases unmatched. The CDR3 contains 15 residues. CDR3 nucleotides: TGTGCCAGCAGCCAAGAGGGGGGGAGGACAGATACGCAGTATTTT. Translated: CASSQEGGRTDTQYF.

The rearrangement links TRBV19 to TRBJ1-5; no clear D gene. V was pared by 1 base and J by 5 bases, with 12 bases between. CDR1 and CDR2 from the germline V gene are LNHDA and SQIVND (reference sequence). The CDR3 has 15 residues. The CDR3 bases are TGTGCCAGTAGTATAGGTAAGGCGGGTTATCAGCCCCAGCATTTT. Its protein product is CASSIGKAGYQPQHF. The full variable domain, in which reference TRBV19 and TRBJ1-5 provide the parts outside the CDR3, is DGGITQSPKYLFRKEGQNVTLSCEQNLNHDAMYWYRQDPGQGLRLIYYSQIVNDFQKGDIAEGYSVSREKKESFPLTVTSAQKNPTAFYLCASSIGKAGYQPQHFGDGTRLSIL.

The rearrangement joins TRBV29-1 to TRBJ1-2; 10 nucleotides align to TRBD1. This CDR3 is built from 15 residues. V shed 1 base, J shed 3 bases, and the junction held 5 bases outside the gene matches. Looked up from germline, CDR1 is SQVTM and CDR2 is ANQGSEA. In DNA, the CDR3 is TGCAGCGTTGAAGCTTGGGGGACAGGGGACTATGGCTACACCTTC. It encodes CSVEAWGTGDYGYTF.

The chain joins TRBV27 to TRBJ2-3, with D perhaps TRBD2 (6 bases). Trimming took off 6 bases at V and 5 bases at J, with 9 bases between the two ends. CDR1 and CDR2 from the germline V gene are MNHEY and SMNVEV (reference sequence). The CDR3 extends over 12 amino acids. The CDR3 sequence: CASSPAGDTQYF. The CDR3 DNA sequence: TGTGCCAGCAGCCCAGCGGGAGATACGCAGTATTTT.

The chain carries TRBV7-8 and TRBJ2-3, with 9 bases fitting TRBD2. Germline lookup yields CDR1 SGHVS and CDR2 FQNEAQ. Losses at the gene ends were 1 base for V and 7 bases for J; bases not matched to a gene: 3. The CDR3 loop spans 14 amino acids. The CDR3 spells CASSLEAGGYTQYF. CDR3 bases: TGTGCCAGCAGCTTAGAAGCGGGGGGTTATACGCAGTATTTT.

The chain joins TRBV27 to TRBJ1-2; 8 bases are a match to TRBD1. This CDR3 region has 17 residues. Germline loops: CDR1 MNHEY, CDR2 SMNVEV (reference sequence). V trimming: 6 bases; J trimming: 1 base; junction bases outside the gene matches: 13. The CDR3 sequence: CASREGTGRGFNYGYTF. The DNA of the CDR3 is TGTGCCAGCAGGGAGGGGACAGGCCGGGGATTTAACTATGGCTACACCTTC.

This clone was seen only a few times. This chain links TRBV4-1 with TRBJ1-1; 11 bases line up with TRBD1. Looked up from germline, CDR1 is MGHRA and CDR2 is YSYEKL. J was trimmed by 4 bases and V by 4 bases; bases with no gene match: 8. The CDR3 sequence is 16 residues long. In DNA form, the CDR3 reads TGCGCCAGCAGCCGAGGACAGGGGGCGTTCTCCACTGAAGCTTTCTTT. This translates into CASSRGQGAFSTEAFF.

The J gene is TRBJ2-2, the V gene TRBV5-4, with D perhaps TRBD2 (5 bases). Trimming removed 3 bases at V and 5 bases at J, with 14 bases between. The CDR3 runs to 15 residues. Germline CDR1 SGHNT, CDR2 YYREEE (reference sequence). CDR3 in amino acids: CASSSPPTGTGELFF. The CDR3 DNA reads TGTGCCAGCAGCTCCCCGCCAACGGGAACCGGGGAGCTGTTTTTT.

The chain employs TRBV2 and TRBJ2-2; possible D gene TRBD1, 5 bases. Germline-derived CDR1 and CDR2 are SNHLY and FYNNEI. The CDR3 loop spans 15 amino acids. V was clipped by 4 bases and J by 4 bases, with 13 bases between them. For the CDR3, the DNA is TGTGCCAGCAGTGGGGGCAGTTTTCCCACCGGGGAGCTGTTTTTT. As protein: CASSGGSFPTGELFF.

This clone turned up a few times. V is TRBV24-1 and J is TRBJ1-1, with 9 bases identical to TRBD1. The germline V gene encodes CDR1 KGHDR and CDR2 SFDVKD. J gave up 10 bases and V 4 bases, and 9 bases lay outside the gene matches. This CDR3 is 14 amino acids long. CDR3 sequence: CATSDPGQGIGAFF. CDR3 DNA sequence: TGTGCCACCAGTGACCCCGGACAGGGGATCGGAGCTTTCTTT.

The V call is TRBV19, the J call TRBJ1-5; tentatively, D is TRBD1 (5 bases). Germline CDR1 is LNHDA and CDR2 is SQIVND (reference sequence). CDR3 length equals 18 residues. Trimming removed 3 bases from V and 4 bases from J, with 22 bases in between. CDR3 nucleotides: TGTGCCAGTAGTATCAACCCCCGAAATTACAGGAATAATCAGCCCCAGCATTTT. Protein: CASSINPRNYRNNQPQHF.

The V call is TRBV4-3, the J call TRBJ2-7; 7 positions match TRBD1. CDR3 size: 14 residues. The germline gives CDR1 LGHNA, CDR2 YSLEER. V was clipped by 4 bases and J by 2 bases; unmatched bases: 5. CDR3 loop: CASSRETGTYEQYF. CDR3 bases: TGCGCCAGCAGCCGCGAGACAGGGACCTACGAGCAGTACTTC.